These T cell receptor beta chains were read from a single sample in a study of CD8 T cells in ankylosing spondylitis. TCRdb recomputed calls from the 5' RACE reads with MiXCR, one row per CDR3 protein. Of 250,000 or so distinct CDR3 sequences listed, about 24% are singletons. The material sequenced was blood, either unsorted or a sorted T cell fraction (not recorded which). The receptor set was obtained from a male donor with ankylosing spondylitis or in good health (not recorded which). Each CDR3 is given with its conserved first and last residue. Fields, in order: V gene, J gene, clone size, D gene, CDR3 DNA, CDR3 protein. A D gene is named only where the DNA matches it firmly. Some rows mark clone size as missing; the rest say once, few, many or name a class of expanded clone.

>TRBV30|TRBJ1-1|NA|NA
TGTGCCTGGAATTTCGGGGGTAGGCACACTGAAGCTTTCTTT
CAWNFGGRHTEAFF
>TRBV20-1|TRBJ2-7|many|TRBD1
TGCAGTGCTAGAGACCCAGGGGGCGCTTCCTACGAGCAGTACTTC
CSARDPGGASYEQYF
>TRBV20-1|TRBJ2-7|NA|TRBD1
TGCAGTGCCCAAGGGGACAGGCCGACCTACGAGCAGTACTTC
CSAQGDRPTYEQYF
>TRBV28|TRBJ2-1|many|NA
TGTGCCAGCAGTTTAACGGGAAGCTCCTACAATGAGCAGTTCTTC
CASSLTGSSYNEQFF
>TRBV12-3/TRBV12-4|TRBJ2-3|many|NA
TGTGCCAGCAGTCGCCCCGGGACCACAGATACGCAGTATTTT
CASSRPGTTDTQYF
>TRBV6-5|TRBJ2-2|once|NA
TGTGCCAGCAGTTACTCCGGGACCGCCGTCACCGGGGAGCTGTTTTTT
CASSYSGTAVTGELFF
>TRBV20-1|TRBJ2-5|many|TRBD1
TGCAGTGCGGAACAGGGGAGAGGCCAAGAGACCCAGTACTTC
CSAEQGRGQETQYF
>TRBV20-1|TRBJ1-4|few|NA
TGCAGTGTGTGGGAGGGTCCGACTAATGAAAAACTGTTTTTT
CSVWEGPTNEKLFF
>TRBV20-1|TRBJ2-5|NA|NA
TGCAGTGCACCGAGCGGAGGAGGCAGGGTACAAGAGACCCAGTACTTC
CSAPSGGGRVQETQYF
>TRBV10-3|TRBJ2-1|NA|TRBD1
TGTGCCATCACGGACAGGGAACTCTACAATGAGCAGTTCTTC
CAITDRELYNEQFF
>TRBV5-1|TRBJ2-5|few|NA
TGCGCCAGCAGCTTTGCGGCTGACCAAGAGACCCAGTACTTC
CASSFAADQETQYF
>TRBV20-1|TRBJ2-6|many|TRBD1
TGCAGTGCTAGAGACGGGACAGGGACTGGGGCCAACGTCCTGACTTTC
CSARDGTGTGANVLTF
>TRBV10-3|TRBJ2-7|NA|NA
TGTGCCATCAGTGAGACCGCGGTGGATTACGAGCAGTACTTC
CAISETAVDYEQYF
>TRBV20-1|TRBJ2-5|few|NA
TGCAGTGCTAGTTATGTGACTGGGGGGACCCAGTACTTC
CSASYVTGGTQYF
>TRBV10-3|TRBJ1-1|few|NA
TGTGCCATCAGTGATTGGGCGGAAACGGCTTTCTTT
CAISDWAETAFF
>TRBV2|TRBJ1-5|NA|NA
TGTGCCAGCAGTGAAGGGGTCAGCAATCAGCCCCAGCATTTT
CASSEGVSNQPQHF
>TRBV28|TRBJ2-3|NA|NA
TGTGCCAGCAGTTACTCTCCGGGGTATAGCGCAGATACGCAGTATTTT
CASSYSPGYSADTQYF
>TRBV29-1|TRBJ2-2|few|TRBD1
TGCAGCGGGGGACAGAAGAACACCGGGGAGCTGTTTTTT
CSGGQKNTGELFF
>TRBV12-3/TRBV12-4|TRBJ2-7|many|NA
TGTGCCAGCAGCTCCACTAGGGATAACGAGCAGTACTTC
CASSSTRDNEQYF
>TRBV20-1|TRBJ2-1|many|NA
TGCAGTGCTACTTTTGGGGGGGCGGGTTGGAATGAGCAGTTCTTC
CSATFGGAGWNEQFF
>TRBV5-6|TRBJ2-7|NA|TRBD1
TGTGCCAGCGTACGTCGGACAGGAATCTACGAGCAGTACTTC
CASVRRTGIYEQYF
>TRBV28|TRBJ1-5|many|TRBD1
TGTGCCAGCAGCCCCCTTACAGGGGGCAATCAGCCCCAGCATTTT
CASSPLTGGNQPQHF
>TRBV29-1|TRBJ1-2|NA|NA
TGCAGCACCCTGGGGGGCTCGGGCGGCTACACCTTC
CSTLGGSGGYTF
>TRBV20-1|TRBJ2-2|NA|TRBD1
TGCAGTGCCAGGACAGGGAACACCGGGGAGCTGTTTTTT
CSARTGNTGELFF
>TRBV30|TRBJ1-1|NA|NA
TGTGCCTGGTCTCCCACAGGGAACACTGAAGCTTTCTTT
CAWSPTGNTEAFF
>TRBV7-6|TRBJ2-1|NA|NA
TGTGCCAGCAGTTCAGAACAGAGAAGGTATGAGCAGTTCTTC
CASSSEQRRYEQFF
>TRBV6-5|TRBJ2-3|NA|NA
TGTGCCAGCAGTTACGACCCCCTTGTCGATACGCAGTATTTT
CASSYDPLVDTQYF
>TRBV20-1|TRBJ2-2|NA|NA
TGCAGTGCTAGAGATCCGTTCCCCGGGGAGCTGTTTTTT
CSARDPFPGELFF
>TRBV5-1|TRBJ2-2|NA|NA
TGCGCCAGCGGCCCCGGGGCTGGCACCGGGGAGCTGTTTTTT
CASGPGAGTGELFF
>TRBV29-1|TRBJ2-2|few|NA
TGCAGCGTTGCGGGCACGAACACCGGGGAGCTGTTTTTT
CSVAGTNTGELFF
>TRBV20-1|TRBJ2-5|NA|NA
TGCAGTGCGGTCAGAAGCGAGACATACTTC
CSAVRSETYF
>TRBV20-1|TRBJ2-3|NA|TRBD2
TGCAGTGCTAGAGCGCCTAGCGGGGGCCCAGATACGCAGTATTTT
CSARAPSGGPDTQYF
>TRBV28|TRBJ1-5|few|NA
TGTGCCAGCAGTACCGATCAGGGTTTCAATCAGCCCCAGCATTTT
CASSTDQGFNQPQHF
>TRBV7-8|TRBJ2-5|NA|TRBD1
TGTGCCAGCAACCGCCGGACAGGGCAGGAGACCCAGTACTTC
CASNRRTGQETQYF
>TRBV7-2|TRBJ2-7|few|NA
TGTGCCAGCAGCCAAGGCCCGGGCTACGAGCAGTACTTC
CASSQGPGYEQYF
>TRBV10-3|TRBJ2-7|few|TRBD1
TGTGCCATCAGTGCAACAGGGGGGTCCTACGAGCAGTACTTC
CAISATGGSYEQYF
>TRBV20-1|TRBJ1-6|many|TRBD1
TGCAGTGCTAGACGGCAGGGGGGCTCACCCCTCCACTTT
CSARRQGGSPLHF
>TRBV24-1|TRBJ2-1|NA|NA
TGTGCCACCAGTGATCCAACAGGGTCTCTAGTCCATGAGCAGTTCTTC
CATSDPTGSLVHEQFF
>TRBV12-3/TRBV12-4|TRBJ2-1|NA|TRBD1
TGTGCCAGCAGACCCACAGGGGCAATCGAGCAGTTCTTC
CASRPTGAIEQFF
>TRBV20-1|TRBJ1-1|NA|NA
TGCAGTGCTAGTGGTAGGGGAAGAGCCGACACTGAAGCTTTCTTT
CSASGRGRADTEAFF
>TRBV7-9|TRBJ2-2|many|NA
TGTGCCAGCAGCTTGGGGGACGCGAACACCGGGGAGCTGTTTTTT
CASSLGDANTGELFF
>TRBV20-1|TRBJ2-7|many|TRBD1
TGCAGTGCCGTCGATACAGGGGACCTCTCCTACGAGCAGTACTTC
CSAVDTGDLSYEQYF